The clone carrying this T cell receptor beta chain showed up just once. The data were taken from a study of blood T cell repertoires in COVID-19. Study details: Samples came from the United States, Italy and Spain, spanning acute and convalescent COVID-19. The analysed material was cDNA or gDNA that came from T cells, B-cell-depleted T cells, or PBMCs.

This CDR3 is 16 amino acids long. Per germline, CDR1 MNHEY and CDR2 SVGEGT. V shed 2 bases, J shed 2 bases, and the junction held 7 bases outside the gene matches. Authors' processing steps: Using reference gene primer amplification, nucleated cell counts were estimated. Using immunoSEQ multiplex PCR, the repertoire was profiled, and TCRdb retains in-frame clones only, with some absent. The V and J calls and clone size come from that table; D and trimming were worked out from the DNA. The sample has some 150,000 clones; 87% are singletons. The source of this sequence is a woman between 50 and 59 years old with acute or convalescent COVID-19. The sequenced sample was peripheral blood. The chain links TRBV6-2 or TRBV6-3 to TRBJ2-7; 9 bases agree with TRBD1. CDR3 DNA: TGTGCCAGCAGTTACGACCTGGGACAGGGAACCTACGAGCAGTACTTC. Encoded protein: CASSYDLGQGTYEQYF.